This note documents a single T cell receptor beta chain sequence. The antigen is not known. This sample was included in a study of cytomegalovirus exposure and HLA in healthy donors. Overall study context: From donors who were HLA-typed, an early data release held 81 million or so unique TCRs.

Germline V gives CDR1 SGHTA, CDR2 FQGNSA. This CDR3 contains 11 residues. V was pared by 5 bases and J by 3 bases, with 4 bases between. Study-level findings and limits: Compared with the roughly 670-donor mean, an Asian-associated ancestry cluster reportedly had fewer N-insertions, according to a later analysis.

The PCR employed 60 Vbeta primers together with 13 Jbeta primers. Here immunoSEQ multiplex PCR was the method, and the copy in TCRdb shows in-frame clones only, minus some. The table includes under 150,000 clones, about 80% detected once. The TCR comes from a woman aged 25-40 years in good health and CMV-seronegative. The material sequenced was PBMCs. The chain couples TRBV7-2 to TRBJ1-1; D is unclear. In DNA, the CDR3 is TGTGCCAGCAGCCTTTACACTGAAGCTTTCTTT. This gives the protein CASSLYTEAFF.